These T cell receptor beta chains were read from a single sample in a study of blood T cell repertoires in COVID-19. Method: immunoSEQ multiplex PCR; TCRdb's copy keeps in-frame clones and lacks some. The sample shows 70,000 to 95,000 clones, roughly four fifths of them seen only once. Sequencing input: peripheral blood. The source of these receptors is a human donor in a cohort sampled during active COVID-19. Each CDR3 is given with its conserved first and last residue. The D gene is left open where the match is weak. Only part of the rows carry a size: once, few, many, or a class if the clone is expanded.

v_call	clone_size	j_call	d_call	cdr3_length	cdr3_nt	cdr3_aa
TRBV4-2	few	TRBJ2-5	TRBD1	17	TGTGCCAGCAGCCACAAAGGTTTGGGGACAGCAAAAGAGACCCAGTACTTC	CASSHKGLGTAKETQYF
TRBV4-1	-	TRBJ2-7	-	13	TGCGCCAGCAGCCAAGACAGGGGCTACGAGCAGTACTTC	CASSQDRGYEQYF
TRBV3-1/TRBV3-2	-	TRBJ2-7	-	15	TGTGCCAGCAGCTTCTATTCGGGGGACCCCTACGAGCAGTACTTC	CASSFYSGDPYEQYF
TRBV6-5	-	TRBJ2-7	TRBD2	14	TGTGCCAGCATTAGGACTAGCGGGACCTACGAGCAGTACTTC	CASIRTSGTYEQYF
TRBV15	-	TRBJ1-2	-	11	TGTGCCGCCGGGATTAACTATGGCTACACCTTC	CAAGINYGYTF
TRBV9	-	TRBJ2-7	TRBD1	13	TGTGCCAGCAGCGGGACAGGGGGAGTGGAGCAGTACTTC	CASSGTGGVEQYF
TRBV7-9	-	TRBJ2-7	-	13	TGTGCCAGCAGCCCGAGTGCCCTGTACGAGCAGTACTTC	CASSPSALYEQYF
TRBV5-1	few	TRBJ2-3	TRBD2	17	TGCGCCAGCAGCCTTAGCCTAGCGGGGGGTAAGTCGGATACGCAGTATTTT	CASSLSLAGGKSDTQYF
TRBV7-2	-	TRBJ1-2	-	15	TGTGCCAGCAGCACTCGGAACAGGGATGGGACTGGCTACACCTTC	CASSTRNRDGTGYTF
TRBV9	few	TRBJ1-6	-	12	TGTGCCAGCAGCGCCACGGGATCACCCCTCCACTTT	CASSATGSPLHF
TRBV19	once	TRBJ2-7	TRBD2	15	TGTGCCAGTAGTATAAGGAGCGGGGGCCAGGGGGAGCAGTACTTC	CASSIRSGGQGEQYF
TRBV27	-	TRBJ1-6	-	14	TGTGCCAGCAGTACGGACAGACTCAATTCACCCCTCCACTTT	CASSTDRLNSPLHF
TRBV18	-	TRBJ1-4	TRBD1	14	TGTGCCAGCTCAAAACAGGGGGCGAGTGAAAAACTGTTTTTT	CASSKQGASEKLFF
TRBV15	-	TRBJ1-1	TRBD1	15	TGTGCCACCAGCAGAGAAGGGACAGTGAACACTGAAGCTTTCTTT	CATSREGTVNTEAFF
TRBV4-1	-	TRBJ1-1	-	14	TGCGCCAGCAGCGAGGACAGCCAGGGCACTGAAGCTTTCTTT	CASSEDSQGTEAFF
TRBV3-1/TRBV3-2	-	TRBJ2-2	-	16	TGTGCCAGCAGCCCTCCAGGCGTTATAAACACCGGGGAGCTGTTTTTT	CASSPPGVINTGELFF
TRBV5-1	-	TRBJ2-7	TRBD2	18	TGCGCCAGCAGCTTGGGACCTTTCGGGAGGGGTAAGTCCTACGAGCAGTACTTC	CASSLGPFGRGKSYEQYF
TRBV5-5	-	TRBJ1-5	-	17	TGTGCCAGCAGCTTGGGCACACAGGGCTTTAGCAATCAGCCCCAGCATTTT	CASSLGTQGFSNQPQHF
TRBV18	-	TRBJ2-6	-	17	TGTGCCAGCTCACCACTCAGGGGCCAGTCTGGGGCCAACGTCCTGACTTTC	CASSPLRGQSGANVLTF
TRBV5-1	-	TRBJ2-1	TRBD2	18	TGCGCCAGCAGCTTCTTCATGCTCGGACTAGCGGGGGACAATGAGCAGTTCTTC	CASSFFMLGLAGDNEQFF
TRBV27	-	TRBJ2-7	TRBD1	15	TGTGCCAGCAGTTTGGGGACAGGAGATTCCTACGAGCAGTACTTC	CASSLGTGDSYEQYF
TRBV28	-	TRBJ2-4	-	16	TGTGCCAGCAGTGATAACAGGCAAATAGCCAAAAACATTCAGTACTTC	CASSDNRQIAKNIQYF
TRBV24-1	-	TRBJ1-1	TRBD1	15	TGTGCCACCAGTGGCCGGACAGGAACGGTCACTGAAGCTTTCTTT	CATSGRTGTVTEAFF
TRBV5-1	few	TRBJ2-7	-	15	TGCGCCAGCAGCTTGGCCCCGGGGAGCTCCTACGAGCAGTACTTC	CASSLAPGSSYEQYF
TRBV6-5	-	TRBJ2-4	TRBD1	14	TGTGCCAGCAGTTACTTGGGACAGAAAAACATTCAGTACTTC	CASSYLGQKNIQYF
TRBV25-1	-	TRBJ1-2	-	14	TGTGCCAGCAGAGAGCTAGGCAGGGAAGATGGCTACACCTTC	CASRELGREDGYTF
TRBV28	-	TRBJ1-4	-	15	TGTGCCAGCAGCCCACCGTCGAGCCCTAATGAAAAACTGTTTTTT	CASSPPSSPNEKLFF
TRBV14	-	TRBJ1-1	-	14	TGTGCCAGCAGCCACCCTGGGGGGGGCACTGAAGCTTTCTTT	CASSHPGGGTEAFF
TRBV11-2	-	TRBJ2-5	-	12	TGTGCCACCAGGCTACAGACGGAGACCCAGTACTTC	CATRLQTETQYF
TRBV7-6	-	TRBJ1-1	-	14	TGTGCCAGCAGCCTGGAGGTCTGGGACACTGAAGCTTTCTTT	CASSLEVWDTEAFF
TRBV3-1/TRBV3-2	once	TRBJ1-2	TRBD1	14	TGTGCCAGCAGCCAAGGGACAGGGGCCTATGGCTACACCTTC	CASSQGTGAYGYTF
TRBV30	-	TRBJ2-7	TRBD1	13	TGTGCCTGGGAAAGGGACAGGGTGGAAAAGCAGTACTTC	CAWERDRVEKQYF
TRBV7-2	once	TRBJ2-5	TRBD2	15	TGTGCCAGCAGCTTCCGACTAGCGGGGCAAGAGACCCAGTACTTC	CASSFRLAGQETQYF
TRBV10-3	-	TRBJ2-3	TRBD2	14	TGTGCCACCGGACTAGCGGGGGAGGCAGATACGCAGTATTTT	CATGLAGEADTQYF
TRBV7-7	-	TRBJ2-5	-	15	TGTGCTAGCAGCCCCAGTCTGCAGGGAGGAGAGACCCAGTACTTC	CASSPSLQGGETQYF
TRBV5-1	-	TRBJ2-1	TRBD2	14	TGCGCCAGCAGCTTGGCCGCGGGGGGCAATGAGCAGTTCTTC	CASSLAAGGNEQFF
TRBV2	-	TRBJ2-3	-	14	TGTGCCAGCAGCCCGGACAGTAGCACAGATACGCAGTATTTT	CASSPDSSTDTQYF
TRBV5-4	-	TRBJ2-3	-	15	TGTGCCAGCAGCACCGGCGGGGTTTCTACAGATACGCAGTATTTT	CASSTGGVSTDTQYF
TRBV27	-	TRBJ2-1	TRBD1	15	TGTGCCAGCAGTTCCCCGGGACAGGGTTTCAATGAGCAGTTCTTC	CASSSPGQGFNEQFF
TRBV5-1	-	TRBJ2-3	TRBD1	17	TGCGCCAGCAGCTTGGATCCTGCTAGGGGGCCTACAGATACGCAGTATTTT	CASSLDPARGPTDTQYF
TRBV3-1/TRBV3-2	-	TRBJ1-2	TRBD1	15	TGTGCCAGCAGCCAAGAACAGGGGGCTTCTAATGGCTACACCTTC	CASSQEQGASNGYTF
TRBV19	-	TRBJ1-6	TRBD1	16	TGTGCCAGTAGCCTTCCCAGGACAGGGGGAGGTTCACCCCTCCACTTT	CASSLPRTGGGSPLHF
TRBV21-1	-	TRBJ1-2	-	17	TGTGCCAGCAGCAAAGTCCTAGACCGGCGAGCGAACTATGGCTACACCTTC	CASSKVLDRRANYGYTF
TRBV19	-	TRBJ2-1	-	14	TGTGCCAGTAGTATAGGGAGACTGTACAATGAGCAGTTCTTC	CASSIGRLYNEQFF
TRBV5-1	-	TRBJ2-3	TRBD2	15	TGCGCCAGCAGCTTGAGCGGGGGGGCGACAGATACGCAGTATTTT	CASSLSGGATDTQYF
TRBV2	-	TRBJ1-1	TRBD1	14	TGTGCCAGCAGAACGGACAGGGGGGGCACTGAAGCTTTCTTT	CASRTDRGGTEAFF
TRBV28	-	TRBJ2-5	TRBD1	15	TGTGCCAGCAGTTTGAGGACAGGTCCCCAGGAGACCCAGTACTTC	CASSLRTGPQETQYF
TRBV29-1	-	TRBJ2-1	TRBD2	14	TGCAGCGTTACTAGCGGCCTCTCCTACAATGAGCAGTTCTTC	CSVTSGLSYNEQFF
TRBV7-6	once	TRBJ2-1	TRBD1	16	TGTGCCAGCAGCTTTGGACAGGGGGTAGTTTCCAATGAGCAGTTCTTC	CASSFGQGVVSNEQFF
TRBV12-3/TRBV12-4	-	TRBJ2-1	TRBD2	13	TGTGCCACCCGCGGGGGGACCTACAATGAGCAGTTCTTC	CATRGGTYNEQFF
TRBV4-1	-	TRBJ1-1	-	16	TGCGCCAGCAGCCAAGATTTTCGGCGGACTTTTCCCGTGGCTTTCTTT	CASSQDFRRTFPVAFF
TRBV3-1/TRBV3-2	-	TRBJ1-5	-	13	TGTGCCAGCAGCCAAATGAGTAATCAGCCCCAGCATTTT	CASSQMSNQPQHF
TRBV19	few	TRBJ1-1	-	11	TGTGCCAGTAGTAAGCGACTAGAAGCTTTCTTT	CASSKRLEAFF
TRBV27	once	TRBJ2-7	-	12	TGTGCCAGCAGTATGACTGTTTACGAGCAGTACTTC	CASSMTVYEQYF
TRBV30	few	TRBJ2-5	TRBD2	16	TGTGCCTGGAGTAACCTAGCGGGGGGGCCGCGGGAGACCCAGTACTTC	CAWSNLAGGPRETQYF